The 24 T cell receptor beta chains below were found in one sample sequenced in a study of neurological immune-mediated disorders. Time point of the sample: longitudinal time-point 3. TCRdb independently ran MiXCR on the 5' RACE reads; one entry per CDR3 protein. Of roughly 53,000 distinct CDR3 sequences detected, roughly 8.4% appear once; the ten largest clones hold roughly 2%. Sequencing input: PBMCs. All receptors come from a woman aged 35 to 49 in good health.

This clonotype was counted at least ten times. In DNA, the CDR3 is TGCGCCAGCAGCCCCCTGACAGGGACCAGCACAGATACGCAGTATTTT. Its translation is CASSPLTGTSTDTQYF. The chain links TRBV5-1 to TRBJ2-3, with 7 bases lining up with TRBD1. The CDR3 runs 16 residues. CDR1 is SGHRS and CDR2 is YFSETQ in the germline V gene. V lost 4 bases to trimming and J lost 0 bases; unmatched junction nucleotides: 8.

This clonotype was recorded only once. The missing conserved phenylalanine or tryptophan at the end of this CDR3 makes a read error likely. CDR3 in DNA: TGCAGCGTTGAAGAAGGGGACGGAACCGGCTATGGCTACACCGTC. Translating it yields CSVEEGDGTGYGYTV. V is TRBV29-1 and J is TRBJ1-2; a possible D gene is TRBD1 (5 bases). The CDR3 sequence is 15 residues long. Trimming took off 0 bases at V and 4 bases at J, with 15 bases between the two ends. Germline V gene data show CDR1 as SQVTM and CDR2 as ANQGSEA.

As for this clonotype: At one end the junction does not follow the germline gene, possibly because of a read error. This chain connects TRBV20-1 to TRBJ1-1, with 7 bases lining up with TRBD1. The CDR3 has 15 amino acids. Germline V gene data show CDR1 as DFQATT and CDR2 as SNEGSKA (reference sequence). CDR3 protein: CSARVEGGAGTEALF. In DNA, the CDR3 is TGCAGTGCTAGGGTGGAAGGGGGCGCGGGCACTGAAGCTTTATTT.

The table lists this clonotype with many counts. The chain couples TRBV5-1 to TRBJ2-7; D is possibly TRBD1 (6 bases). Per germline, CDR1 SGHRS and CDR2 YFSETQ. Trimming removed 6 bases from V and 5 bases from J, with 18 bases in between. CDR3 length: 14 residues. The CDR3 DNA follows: TGCGCCAGCATGCAGGGGCAGGGATTGCACGAGCAGTACTTC. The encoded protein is CASMQGQGLHEQYF.

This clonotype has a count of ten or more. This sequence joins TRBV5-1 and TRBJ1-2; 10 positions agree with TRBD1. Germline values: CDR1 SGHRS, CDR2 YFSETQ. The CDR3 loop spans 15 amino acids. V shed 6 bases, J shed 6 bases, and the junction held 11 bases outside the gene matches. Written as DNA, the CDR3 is TGCGCCAGCAACTCGCTCGAAGACAGGGGGCATGGCTACACCTTC. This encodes CASNSLEDRGHGYTF.

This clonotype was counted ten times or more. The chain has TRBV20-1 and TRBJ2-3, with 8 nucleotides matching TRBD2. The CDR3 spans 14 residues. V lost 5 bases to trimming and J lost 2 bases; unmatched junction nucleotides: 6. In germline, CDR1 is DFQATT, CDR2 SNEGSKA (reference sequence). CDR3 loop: CSAWEGLVTDTQYF. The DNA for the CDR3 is TGCAGTGCTTGGGAGGGACTAGTCACAGATACGCAGTATTTT.

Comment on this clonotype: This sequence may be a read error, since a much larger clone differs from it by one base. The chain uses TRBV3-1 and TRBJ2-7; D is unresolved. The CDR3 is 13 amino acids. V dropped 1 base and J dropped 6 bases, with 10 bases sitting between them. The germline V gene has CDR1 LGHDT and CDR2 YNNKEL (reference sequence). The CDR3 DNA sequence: TGTGCCAGCAGCCAAGTGCTGGGATCCGAGCAGTACTTC. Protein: CASSQVLGSEQYF.

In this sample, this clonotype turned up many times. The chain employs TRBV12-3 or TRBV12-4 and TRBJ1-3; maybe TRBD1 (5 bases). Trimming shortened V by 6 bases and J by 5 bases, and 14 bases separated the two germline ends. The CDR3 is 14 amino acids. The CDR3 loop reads CASSSDRGRNTIYF. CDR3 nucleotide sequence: TGTGCCAGCAGCTCTGACCGGGGGAGAAACACCATATATTTT.

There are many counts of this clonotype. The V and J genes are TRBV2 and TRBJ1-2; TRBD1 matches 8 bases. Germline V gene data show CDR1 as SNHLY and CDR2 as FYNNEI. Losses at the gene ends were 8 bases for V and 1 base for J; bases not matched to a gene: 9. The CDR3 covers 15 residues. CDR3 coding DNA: TGTGCCAGCTCAAAGACAGGGGAGCTTAACTATGGCTACACCTTC. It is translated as CASSKTGELNYGYTF.

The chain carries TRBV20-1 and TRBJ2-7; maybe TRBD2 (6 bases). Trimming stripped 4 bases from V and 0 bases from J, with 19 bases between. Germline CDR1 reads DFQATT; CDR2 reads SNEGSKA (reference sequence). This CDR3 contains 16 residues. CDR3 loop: CSATNVPGLPSYEQYF. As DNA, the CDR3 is TGCAGTGCTACAAACGTACCGGGACTTCCCTCCTACGAGCAGTACTTC.

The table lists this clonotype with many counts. For the CDR3, the DNA is TGCAGTGCTCTAGTGGGACTAGCGGGTAACCAAGAGACCCAGTACTTC. This encodes CSALVGLAGNQETQYF. This chain joins TRBV20-1 and TRBJ2-5, with 12 bases aligning to TRBD2. This CDR3 comprises 16 residues. V lost 5 bases and J lost 0; bases outside the gene matches: 7. Germline V lookup: CDR1 DFQATT, CDR2 SNEGSKA (reference sequence).

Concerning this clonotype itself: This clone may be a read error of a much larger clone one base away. CDR3 bases: TGTGCCATCAGTGGGTCGACAGGGGGCTGGGACGAGCAGTACTTC. Translated, it gives CAISGSTGGWDEQYF. The V and J genes are TRBV10-3 and TRBJ2-7; 10 nucleotides agree with TRBD1. CDR3 length: 15 amino acids. The V gene end was trimmed by 4 bases and the J gene end by 5 bases; junction bases not matched to a gene: 8. Germline CDR1 is ENHRY and CDR2 is SYGVKD.

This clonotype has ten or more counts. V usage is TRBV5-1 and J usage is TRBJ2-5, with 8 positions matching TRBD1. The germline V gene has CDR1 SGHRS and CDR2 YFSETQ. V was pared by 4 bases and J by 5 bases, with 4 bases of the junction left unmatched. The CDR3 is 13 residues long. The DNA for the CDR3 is TGCGCCAGCAGCCCGGGACAGGCGGAGACCCAGTACTTC. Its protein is CASSPGQAETQYF.

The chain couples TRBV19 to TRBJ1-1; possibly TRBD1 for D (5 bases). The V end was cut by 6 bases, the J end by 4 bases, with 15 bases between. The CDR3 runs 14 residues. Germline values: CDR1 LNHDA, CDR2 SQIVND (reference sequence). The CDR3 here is CASRETGLVTEAFF. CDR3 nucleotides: TGTGCCAGTAGGGAAACAGGTCTGGTCACTGAAGCTTTCTTT. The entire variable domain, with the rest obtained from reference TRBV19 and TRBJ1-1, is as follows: DGGITQSPKYLFRKEGQNVTLSCEQNLNHDAMYWYRQDPGQGLRLIYYSQIVNDFQKGDIAEGYSVSREKKESFPLTVTSAQKNPTAFYLCASRETGLVTEAFFGQGTRLTVV.

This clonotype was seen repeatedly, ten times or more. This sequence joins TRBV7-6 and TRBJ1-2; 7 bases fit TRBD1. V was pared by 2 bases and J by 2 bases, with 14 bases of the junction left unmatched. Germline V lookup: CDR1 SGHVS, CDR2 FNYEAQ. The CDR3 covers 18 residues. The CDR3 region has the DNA TGTGCCAGCAGCTTAATGGAGGGGGCCCCAGCCTTCAACTATGGCTACACCTTC. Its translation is CASSLMEGAPAFNYGYTF.

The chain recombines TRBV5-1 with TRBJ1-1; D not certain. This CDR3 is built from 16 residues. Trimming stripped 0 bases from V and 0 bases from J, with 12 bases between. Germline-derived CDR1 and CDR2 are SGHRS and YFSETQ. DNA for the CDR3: TGCGCCAGCAGCTTGGAATCCAGTAGGGTGAACACTGAAGCTTTCTTT. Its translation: CASSLESSRVNTEAFF.

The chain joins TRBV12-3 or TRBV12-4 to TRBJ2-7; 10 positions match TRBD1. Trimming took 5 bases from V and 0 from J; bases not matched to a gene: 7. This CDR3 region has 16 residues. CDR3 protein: CASSPGQGVPSYEQYF. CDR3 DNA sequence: TGTGCCAGCAGTCCCGGACAGGGGGTCCCCTCCTACGAGCAGTACTTC.

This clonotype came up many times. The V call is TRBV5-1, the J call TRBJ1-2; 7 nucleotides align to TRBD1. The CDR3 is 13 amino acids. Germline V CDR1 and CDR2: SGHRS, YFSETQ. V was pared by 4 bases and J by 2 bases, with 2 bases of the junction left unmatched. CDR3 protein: CASSVGQNYGYTF. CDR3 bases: TGCGCCAGCAGCGTGGGACAGAACTATGGCTACACCTTC.

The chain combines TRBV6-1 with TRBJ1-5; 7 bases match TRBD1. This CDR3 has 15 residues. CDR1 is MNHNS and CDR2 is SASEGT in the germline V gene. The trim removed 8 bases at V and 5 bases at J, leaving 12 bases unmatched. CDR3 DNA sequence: TGTGCCAGCGACGGAAGGGGACAGCGAGATCAGCCCCAGCATTTT. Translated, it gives CASDGRGQRDQPQHF.

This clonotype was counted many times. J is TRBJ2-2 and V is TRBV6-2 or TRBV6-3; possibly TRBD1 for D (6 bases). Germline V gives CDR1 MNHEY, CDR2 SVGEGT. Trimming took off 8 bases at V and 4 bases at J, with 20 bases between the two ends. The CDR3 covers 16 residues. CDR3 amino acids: CASRTSRGSVTGELFF. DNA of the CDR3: TGTGCCAGCCGAACATCCAGGGGTTCGGTCACCGGGGAGCTGTTTTTT.

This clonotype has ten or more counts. CDR3 protein: CSARPSNSNEQFF. The CDR3 bases are TGCAGTGCTAGACCATCTAATTCCAATGAGCAGTTCTTC. V gene TRBV20-1 combines with J gene TRBJ2-1; D is uncertain. V lost 2 bases, J lost 6 bases, and 11 bases lay in between. This CDR3 is built from 13 residues. Looked up from germline, CDR1 is DFQATT and CDR2 is SNEGSKA (reference sequence).

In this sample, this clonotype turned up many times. The CDR3 sequence is CAISESGTGDTEAFF. Here the CDR3 DNA reads TGTGCCATCAGTGAGTCTGGGACAGGGGACACTGAAGCTTTCTTT. The J gene is TRBJ1-1, the V gene TRBV10-3; 10 nucleotides align to TRBD1. Germline assignment: CDR1 ENHRY and CDR2 SYGVKD. The CDR3 sequence is 15 residues long. V lost 0 bases, J lost 3 bases, and 1 base stayed unmatched.

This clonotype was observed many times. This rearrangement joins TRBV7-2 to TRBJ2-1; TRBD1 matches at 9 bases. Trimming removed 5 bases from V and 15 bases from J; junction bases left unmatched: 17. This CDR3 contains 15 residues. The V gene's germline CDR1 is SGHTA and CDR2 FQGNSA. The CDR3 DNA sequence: TGTGCCAGCAGCCCCGGACAGGGGCATCGGGTAGGTCGGTTCTTC. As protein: CASSPGQGHRVGRFF. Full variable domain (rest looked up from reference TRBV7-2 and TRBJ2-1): GAGVSQSPSNKVTEKGKDVELRCDPISGHTALYWYRQSLGQGLEFLIYFQGNSAPDKSGLPSDRFSAERTGGSVSTLTIQRTQQEDSAVYLCASSPGQGHRVGRFFGPGTRLTVL.

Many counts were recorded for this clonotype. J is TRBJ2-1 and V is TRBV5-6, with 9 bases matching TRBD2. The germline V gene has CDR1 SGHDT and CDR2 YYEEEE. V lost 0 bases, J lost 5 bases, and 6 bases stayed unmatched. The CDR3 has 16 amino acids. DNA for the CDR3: TGTGCCAGCAGCTTGGTGGCGGGGGGGATTCACAATGAGCAGTTCTTC. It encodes CASSLVAGGIHNEQFF.